This note documents a single T cell receptor beta chain sequence. Its specificity is not known. The sample originates from a study of CD8+ T cells in alopecia areata. The study's findings and limits: Sequencing of scalp tissue also captures the resident alphabeta T cells of normal skin. Among the top 100, expanded CD8+ clones, as well as scalp clonality, were significantly decreased by tofacitinib.

After isolation, RNA underwent reverse transcription to generate cDNA as the sequencing template. Method: immunoSEQ multiplex PCR; TCRdb's copy keeps in-frame clones and lacks some. The sample contains 150,000 to 200,000 clones, more than 55% of which appear only once. This CDR3 contains 16 residues. The germline V gene encodes CDR1 KGHSH and CDR2 LQKENI. With 3 bases clipped from V and 5 bases from J, the junction kept 12 bases outside the gene matches. Treatment of the sample: oral pan-JAK inhibitor, 5-10 mg twice daily. This receptor was obtained from a human donor with alopecia areata. The starting material was CD4+ T cells sorted from blood, obtained between weeks 47 and 50, from a patient treated with tofacitinib. The chain links TRBV18 to TRBJ2-5, with 7 bases identical to TRBD2. As DNA, the CDR3 is TGTGCCAGCTCACCGCGATCGGGGGGACCAGGGGAGACCCAGTACTTC. Residues: CASSPRSGGPGETQYF.